This T cell receptor beta chain was documented in a study of blood T cell repertoires in COVID-19. The overall study: Samples taken during acute and convalescent COVID-19 were collected in the United States, Italy and Spain. The analysed material was cDNA or gDNA that came from T cells, B-cell-depleted T cells, or PBMCs.

With V trimmed by 4 bases and J by 3 bases, 8 bases remained unmatched. Germline-derived CDR1 and CDR2 are LGHDT and YNNKEL (reference sequence). The CDR3 loop spans 15 amino acids. Some clones are missing from TCRdb's copy, which holds only in-frame ones; the method was immunoSEQ multiplex PCR. The sample lists 150,000 to 200,000 clones, 86% occurring once. Sequencing used peripheral blood. V usage is TRBV3-1 (or the pseudogene TRBV3-2) and J usage is TRBJ1-1, with 7 bases aligning to TRBD1. The sequence came from a man between 18 and 29 years old with acute or convalescent COVID-19. CDR3 in DNA: TGTGCCAGCAGCCCGGATACGACAGGGCACACTGAAGCTTTCTTT. Translation gives CASSPDTTGHTEAFF.